The 29 T cell receptor beta chains below all came from one sample that was sequenced in a study of OX40 agonist ivuxolimab in advanced cancers. Libraries were prepared by immunoSEQ multiplex PCR; TCRdb keeps only in-frame clonotypes and omits some of them. The table has about 30,000 clones, just over 90% seen once; the top ten hold around 4.8%. The sequencing here drew on CD4+ or CD8+ T cells sorted from blood, taken in a trial of the OX40 agonist ivuxolimab. Source of these receptors: an adult with an advanced solid tumor such as melanoma, head and neck, liver or kidney cancer.

The chain employs TRBV4-3 and TRBJ2-5; D is undetermined. CDR3 size: 14 residues. Germline-derived CDR1 and CDR2 are LGHNA and YSLEER. Trimming cost V 1 base and J 5 bases, with 11 bases left between them. The CDR3 nucleotides read TGCGCCAGCAGCCAAGTGGATCGGCGGGAGACCCAGTACTTC. Translated: CASSQVDRRETQYF.

This clone has a single count. This chain uses TRBV6-1 with TRBJ2-7; D might be TRBD1 or TRBD2, each matching 5 bases. This CDR3 has 13 residues. Between the trimmed V and J ends, which lost 0 bases and 9 bases, there was a span of 12 bases. Per the germline V gene, CDR1 is MNHNS and CDR2 is SASEGT. CDR3 amino acids: CASSEAGDPGQYV. In DNA form, the CDR3 reads TGTGCCAGCAGTGAAGCGGGGGACCCCGGGCAGTACGTC.

This sequence joins TRBV7-6 and TRBJ2-7, with 8 bases fitting TRBD2. The CDR3 is 13 amino acids. CDR1 is SGHVS and CDR2 is FNYEAQ in the germline V gene. The V and J ends lost 4 bases and 3 bases, in that order; junction bases with no gene match: 2. CDR3 DNA: TGTGCCAGCAGCTCTACTAGCGGCTACGAGCAGTACGTC. Encoded protein: CASSSTSGYEQYV.

The chain employs TRBV7-8 and TRBJ2-7; D remains ambiguous. The CDR3 covers 13 residues. Looked up from germline, CDR1 is SGHVS and CDR2 is FQNEAQ. V shed 5 bases and J shed 6 bases, with 14 bases lying between them. The CDR3 sequence is CASSLQTPSEQYV. CDR3 DNA: TGTGCCAGCAGCCTACAGACACCCTCCGAGCAGTACGTC.

This chain links TRBV10-2 with TRBJ1-5; the match to TRBD1 covers 7 bases. This CDR3 has 15 residues. CDR1 and CDR2 from the germline V gene are WSHSY and SAAADI. V trimming: 3 bases; J trimming: 4 bases; junction bases outside the gene matches: 6. The CDR3 sequence is CASSDLGGLNQPQHF. In DNA, the CDR3 is TGCGCCAGCAGTGATTTAGGGGGCCTAAATCAGCCCCAGCATTTT.

The chain combines TRBV5-4 with TRBJ2-3, with 7 bases that match TRBD1. Trimming at V came to 4 bases and at J to 5 bases, leaving 7 bases not matched to a gene. The CDR3 is 14 residues long. Germline-derived CDR1 and CDR2 are SGHNT and YYREEE (reference sequence). The DNA of the CDR3 is TGTGCCAGCAGCCCAAGTACAGGGGAAGATACGCAGTATTTT. Translation: CASSPSTGEDTQYF.

Here the CDR3 DNA reads TGTGCCAGCAGCTTGCCGACTAGCGGGAGCGAGACCCAGTACTTC. Protein: CASSLPTSGSETQYF. The J gene is TRBJ2-5, the V gene TRBV7-9; TRBD2 matches 12 bases. With V trimmed by 3 bases and J by 5 bases, 4 bases remained unmatched. CDR1 is SEHNR and CDR2 is FQNEAQ in the germline V gene (reference sequence). The CDR3 is 15 residues long.

The chain employs TRBV4-3 and TRBJ2-1; possibly TRBD2 for D (5 bases). Germline V gene data show CDR1 as LGHNA and CDR2 as YSLEER. CDR3 length: 14 amino acids. Trimming cost V 0 bases and J 5 bases, with 8 bases left between them. CDR3 bases: TGCGCCAGCAGCCAAGAACTAGGCCACAATGAGCAGTTCTTC. As protein: CASSQELGHNEQFF.

The V call is TRBV27, the J call TRBJ1-1, with D tentatively TRBD1 (5 bases). The CDR3 loop spans 15 amino acids. V was pared by 2 bases and J by 2 bases, with 12 bases between. Germline V gene sequence: CDR1 MNHEY, CDR2 SMNVEV (reference sequence). The CDR3 loop is CASSLGDAFNTEAFF. The CDR3 DNA sequence: TGTGCCAGCAGTTTAGGGGACGCTTTTAACACTGAAGCTTTCTTT.

The J gene is TRBJ2-1, the V gene TRBV9, with D maybe TRBD1 (6 bases). This CDR3 comprises 16 residues. Germline V gene lookup returns CDR1 SGDLS and CDR2 YYNGEE. V was pared by 3 bases and J by 1 base, with 14 bases between. CDR3 nucleotide sequence: TGTGCCAGCAGCGGCAGGGGTATTCGGTCCTACAATGAGCAGTTCTTC. This encodes CASSGRGIRSYNEQFF.

The chain links TRBV5-4 to TRBJ2-7; D ambiguous. CDR1 and CDR2 (germline): SGHNT, YYREEE (reference sequence). V lost 0 bases and J lost 3, with 4 bases in between. CDR3 size: 12 residues. This chain's CDR3 is CASSLDGYEQYF. CDR3 bases: TGTGCCAGCAGCTTGGACGGCTACGAGCAGTACTTC.

The gene calls are TRBV29-1 and TRBJ2-2; D is possibly TRBD2 (6 bases). The CDR3 runs 16 residues. Germline loops: CDR1 SQVTM, CDR2 ANQGSEA. V shed 7 bases and J shed 3 bases, with 21 bases lying between them. The CDR3 region has the DNA TGCAGCGCCGTCGGAGAATGGACTACATACACCGGGGAGCTGTTTTTT. Amino acid sequence: CSAVGEWTTYTGELFF.

The chain uses TRBV21-1 and TRBJ1-1; no DNA check was done on the table's D call, TRBD1. TRBV21-1 is reported as a pseudogene. There are 13 residues in the CDR3. The CDR3 reads CASSKHRWCEAFF. The CDR3, as DNA: TGTGCCAGCAGCAAACACAGGTGGTGTGAAGCTTTCTTT.

The V gene is TRBV7-9, the J gene TRBJ2-7, with 8 positions matching TRBD1. CDR3 length: 14 residues. Trimming took 4 bases from V and 3 from J; bases not matched to a gene: 5. Germline CDR1 reads SEHNR; CDR2 reads FQNEAQ (reference sequence). CDR3 bases: TGTGCCAGCAGCTCCCAGGGGGCGAGCTACGAGCAGTACTTC. It encodes CASSSQGASYEQYF. Filled out from reference TRBV7-9 and TRBJ2-7, the complete variable domain reads DTGVSQNPRHKITKRGQNVTFRCDPISEHNRLYWYRQTLGQGPEFLTYFQNEAQLEKSRLLSDRFSAERPKGSFSTLEIQRTEQGDSAMYLCASSSQGASYEQYFGPGTRLTVT.

The genes are TRBV5-5 and TRBJ2-7, with 8 bases lining up with TRBD2. The CDR3 is 15 amino acids. In germline, CDR1 is SGHKS, CDR2 YYEKEE (reference sequence). The V and J ends lost 4 bases and 1 base, in that order; junction bases with no gene match: 7. The CDR3 loop is CASSPTSGGSYEQYV. DNA of the CDR3: TGTGCCAGCAGCCCCACTAGCGGTGGATCCTACGAGCAGTACGTC.

This clone was counted a single time. This rearrangement joins TRBV2 to TRBJ2-3, with D possibly being TRBD1 (6 bases). Germline loops: CDR1 SNHLY, CDR2 FYNNEI. The CDR3 consists of 15 residues. The V gene lost 7 bases and the J gene lost 2 bases, with 16 bases spanning the gap. The CDR3 spells CASTTLPGVTDTQYF. CDR3 DNA: TGTGCCAGCACTACCCTACCAGGGGTCACAGATACGCAGTATTTT.

The chain carries TRBV5-8 and TRBJ1-1; D remains ambiguous. Per the germline V gene, CDR1 is SGHTS and CDR2 is YDEGEE. The CDR3 is made up of 14 amino acids. Trimming took 0 bases from V and 2 from J, leaving 8 bases between them. The CDR3 nucleotides are TGTGCCAGCAGCTTGGCAGAAATCAACACTGAAGCTTTCTTT. It is translated as CASSLAEINTEAFF. Drawing the rest from reference TRBV5-8 and TRBJ1-1, the complete variable domain is EAGVTQSPTHLIKTRGQQATLRCSPISGHTSVYWYQQALGLGLQFLLWYDEGEERNRGNFPPRFSGRQFPNYSSELNVNALELEDSALYLCASSLAEINTEAFFGQGTRLTVV.

The rearrangement links TRBV6-1 to TRBJ2-7; TRBD2 matches 10 bases. J lost 4 bases, V lost 4 bases, and 7 bases had no gene match. CDR3 length equals 15 residues. The germline V gene encodes CDR1 MNHNS and CDR2 SASEGT. The CDR3 region is CASSGGIAGGYEQYV. In nucleotides, the CDR3 is TGTGCCAGCAGTGGGGGAATAGCGGGGGGATACGAGCAGTACGTC.

The chain joins TRBV27 to TRBJ2-7, with a weak D call TRBD1 (6 bases). Germline V gene lookup returns CDR1 MNHEY and CDR2 SMNVEV (reference sequence). Trimming shortened V by 8 bases and J by 3 bases, and 8 bases separated the two germline ends. The CDR3 contains 11 residues. In DNA form, the CDR3 reads TGTGCCAGCGGGACAAGCTACGAGCAGTACGTC. Translating gives CASGTSYEQYV.

The V call is TRBV6-5, the J call TRBJ2-5; D may be TRBD2 (5 bases). The germline CDR1 and CDR2 sequences are MNHEY and SVGAGI. The V gene lost 3 bases and the J gene lost 4 bases, with 9 bases spanning the gap. The CDR3 runs to 13 residues. Here the CDR3 reads CASSYEGSETQYF. The CDR3 DNA sequence: TGTGCCAGCAGTTATGAGGGATCAGAGACCCAGTACTTC.

This clone was recorded once. This rearrangement joins TRBV6-1 to TRBJ2-7; TRBD1 matches 7 bases. Germline lookup yields CDR1 MNHNS and CDR2 SASEGT. V shed 7 bases and J 0 bases; nucleotides not matched to a gene: 9. The CDR3 extends over 15 amino acids. The CDR3 spells CASKPARDSSYEQYV. In nucleotides, the CDR3 is TGTGCCAGCAAACCCGCCCGGGACAGCTCCTACGAGCAGTACGTC.

V is TRBV9 and J is TRBJ2-1; 8 nucleotides align to TRBD2. The CDR3 has 14 amino acids. The germline V gene encodes CDR1 SGDLS and CDR2 YYNGEE. J gave up 8 bases and V 5 bases, and 9 bases lay outside the gene matches. In DNA, the CDR3 is TGTGCCAGCAGGGTGGGGAGCGGGAGCGATGAGCAGTTCTTC. It specifies CASRVGSGSDEQFF.

The chain has TRBV6-5 and TRBJ2-7; D not resolved. Germline V CDR1 and CDR2: MNHEY, SVGAGI. The V gene lost 4 bases and the J gene lost 5 bases, with 15 bases spanning the gap. CDR3 length: 14 amino acids. The DNA for the CDR3 is TGTGCCAGCAGTTTAGAGGCTGATGGGCACGAGCAGTACTTC. It codes for CASSLEADGHEQYF.

The V gene is TRBV7-6, the J gene TRBJ2-1, with a possible D match to TRBD1 (6 bases). Trimming removed 0 bases at V and 9 bases at J, with 9 bases between. The V gene's germline CDR1 is SGHVS and CDR2 FNYEAQ. CDR3 size: 13 residues. CDR3 region: CASSLAQGSEQFF. CDR3 bases: TGTGCCAGCAGCTTAGCGCAGGGGAGTGAGCAGTTCTTC. The full variable domain, with the rest looked up from reference TRBV7-6 and TRBJ2-1, is GAGVSQSPRYKVTKRGQDVALRCDPISGHVSLYWYRQALGQGPEFLTYFNYEAQQDKSGLPNDRFSAERPEGSISTLTIQRTEQRDSAMYRCASSLAQGSEQFFGPGTRLTVL.

This clone was seen once. This chain connects TRBV19 to TRBJ1-1, with 9 positions matching TRBD1. CDR1 and CDR2 (germline): LNHDA, SQIVND (reference sequence). This CDR3 has 14 residues. Losses at the gene ends were 5 bases for V and 6 bases for J; bases not matched to a gene: 7. The CDR3 nucleotides read TGTGCCAGTAGTGGCTGGGGACAGGGACCTGAAGCTTTCTTT. Translating it yields CASSGWGQGPEAFF. The whole variable domain, filled in from reference TRBV19 and TRBJ1-1, reads DGGITQSPKYLFRKEGQNVTLSCEQNLNHDAMYWYRQDPGQGLRLIYYSQIVNDFQKGDIAEGYSVSREKKESFPLTVTSAQKNPTAFYLCASSGWGQGPEAFFGQGTRLTVV.

This rearrangement joins TRBV11-2 to TRBJ2-7; TRBD1 or TRBD2 may be the D gene (5 bases each). The V end lost 5 bases, the J end lost 3 bases, and 17 bases lay between the germline ends. CDR3 length: 15 amino acids. The germline V gene encodes CDR1 SGHAT and CDR2 FQNNGV. CDR3 loop: CASSPTGAARYEQYF. CDR3 DNA sequence: TGTGCCAGCAGCCCCACCGGGGCAGCCCGCTACGAGCAGTACTTC.

The genes are TRBV2 and TRBJ2-7; 8 positions match TRBD2. This CDR3 is built from 13 residues. Trimming cost V 8 bases and J 3 bases; bases outside gene matches: 6. Looked up from germline, CDR1 is SNHLY and CDR2 is FYNNEI. The CDR3 is CASAGRGDYEQYF. CDR3 nucleotides: TGTGCCAGCGCCGGGAGGGGTGACTACGAGCAGTACTTC.

This clone is a singleton in its sample. The rearrangement uses TRBV19 and TRBJ2-3; 8 bases agree with TRBD1. Germline values: CDR1 LNHDA, CDR2 SQIVND (reference sequence). The junction had 7 bases not matched to a gene; V was cut back by 2 bases and J by 3 bases. The CDR3 has 16 residues. CDR3 protein: CASSILWTGRTDTQYF. The DNA for the CDR3 is TGTGCCAGTAGTATATTGTGGACAGGGAGGACAGATACGCAGTATTTT. The entire variable domain, with the rest obtained from reference TRBV19 and TRBJ2-3, is as follows: DGGITQSPKYLFRKEGQNVTLSCEQNLNHDAMYWYRQDPGQGLRLIYYSQIVNDFQKGDIAEGYSVSREKKESFPLTVTSAQKNPTAFYLCASSILWTGRTDTQYFGPGTRLTVL.

This chain joins TRBV5-1 and TRBJ2-7, with D possibly called TRBD1 or TRBD2 (5 bases each). This CDR3 region has 16 residues. V lost 0 bases and J lost 0, with 13 bases in between. Germline lookup yields CDR1 SGHRS and CDR2 YFSETQ. In DNA form, the CDR3 reads TGCGCCAGCAGCTTGGCAATGAGCGGACACTCCTACGAGCAGTACTTC. This encodes CASSLAMSGHSYEQYF. The full variable domain, rest sourced from reference TRBV5-1 and TRBJ2-7, is KAGVTQTPRYLIKTRGQQVTLSCSPISGHRSVSWYQQTPGQGLQFLFEYFSETQRNKGNFPGRFSGRQFSNSRSEMNVSTLELGDSALYLCASSLAMSGHSYEQYFGPGTRLTVT.